This T cell receptor beta chain is drawn from a study of CD8 T cells in ankylosing spondylitis. Whole-study findings and limits: For ankylosing spondylitis blood, a TCR beta motif of 7 or 8 highly homologous variants appeared characteristic. Past studies reported some motif variants in reactive arthritis synovial fluid and blood.

Note on this clonotype: Its specificity is unknown. A read error is likely, as this CDR3 ends without the conserved phenylalanine or tryptophan. The limits of the CDR3 on the DNA are not certain, so only TCRdb's listed CDR3 is given.

In TCRdb, the 5' RACE reads were re-called with MiXCR into one record per CDR3 protein. The data contain 250,000 or so distinct CDR3 sequences, 20% to 30% of them singletons. The CDR3 is 8 residues long, counting both termini. Germline-derived CDR1 and CDR2 are DFQATT and SNEGSKA (reference sequence). The rearrangement links TRBV20-1 to TRBJ2-5; the table assigns TRBD1, which was not confirmed against the DNA. Sequencing used blood, either unsorted or a sorted T cell fraction (not recorded which). The receptor was derived from a male donor with ankylosing spondylitis or in good health (not recorded which). The CDR3 loop is CSARDTGR.